These T cell receptor beta chains were read from a single sample in a study of blood T cells in healthy people across ages. TCRdb ran MiXCR on the 5' RACE reads and lists one entry per CDR3 protein. Of approximately 960,000 distinct CDR3 sequences in the sample, 25% to 30% are singletons; the top ten hold 9.5% to 13%. In addition, the sample was reused for a study of T cells of mothers and their children.

Sequenced input: blood. The origin of the receptors is a woman in her 40s in good health. Each CDR3 is given with its conserved first and last residue. Size is stated for part of the rows, as once, few or many counts, or as a class when the clone is expanded.

v_call	clone_size	j_call	cdr3_aa
TRBV6-6	many	TRBJ2-6	CASSYTRETGANVLTF
TRBV12-3/TRBV12-4	few	TRBJ1-1	CASSSDRTVAEAFF
TRBV11-2	many	TRBJ2-7	CASSLERRSSYEQYF
TRBV2	many	TRBJ2-7	CASLTLGDPPYEQYF
TRBV6-6	NA	TRBJ1-6	CASSHRDRCRSPLHF
TRBV28	NA	TRBJ1-1	CATRGAGAEAFF
TRBV7-6	NA	TRBJ2-7	CASSLGAAGGGEQYF
TRBV4-3	NA	TRBJ1-1	CASSQVAQLNTEAFF
TRBV6-5	few	TRBJ2-7	CASSYSGQAERQYF
TRBV24-1	many	TRBJ2-7	CATSDTYRYPYEQYF
TRBV24-1	NA	TRBJ1-5	CATSDRQGYQPQHF
TRBV9	NA	TRBJ2-1	CASSVVAVTNEQFF
TRBV28	NA	TRBJ1-6	CASSGTIYNSPLHF
TRBV12-3/TRBV12-4	NA	TRBJ1-5	CASLVGGVGQPQHF
TRBV4-2	few	TRBJ2-7	CASSQDGMGGHYEQYF
TRBV7-6	many	TRBJ2-1	CASSLEGGLGYNEQFF
TRBV7-2	many	TRBJ1-2	CASSADGYYGYTF
TRBV3-1	few	TRBJ2-1	CASSSRGGEFF
TRBV7-9	NA	TRBJ2-5	CAKSGGAYETQYF
TRBV29-1	many	TRBJ2-4	CSVATSGGFLDIQYF
TRBV7-9	NA	TRBJ1-5	CASSATGDQPQHF
TRBV11-2	NA	TRBJ2-5	CASSSITRGGETQYF
TRBV12-3/TRBV12-4	NA	TRBJ2-3	CASSLRCTDTQYF